The TCR beta chain under discussion was sequenced for a study of T cells in Graves' hyperthyroidism and ophthalmopathy. In its sample, this clonotype was seen a few times. Amplification of TCR beta CDR3 regions was performed using RNA transcripts as template. With the HTBI primer set, the TCR CDR3 went through a first round of RT-PCR. MiXCR was run by TCRdb on the multiplex PCR reads, yielding one entry per CDR3 protein. The sample holds about 610,000 distinct CDR3 sequences, roughly 14% seen once. This CDR3 region has 17 residues. Trimming cost V 3 bases and J 7 bases, with 19 bases left between them. Germline V lookup: CDR1 SGHAT, CDR2 FQNNGV.

Sequencing was done on a sample of blood. This clonotype originated in a woman between 35 and 50 years old with Graves' ophthalmopathy. The chain combines TRBV11-2 with TRBJ1-6; D may be TRBD1 (6 bases). The CDR3 sequence is CASSFPPSGAPNSPLHF. The CDR3, as DNA: TGTGCCAGCAGCTTCCCCCCGTCAGGGGCGCCGAATTCACCCCTCCACTTT.